This entry is about one TCR beta chain. Its antigen is not known. Sequencing used immunoSEQ multiplex PCR; TCRdb keeps in-frame clones, though not all of them. Of roughly 35,000 clones in the sample, 76% were seen once. The data stem from a study of regulatory and conventional T cells in RAG deficiency. Study-wide results and caveats: In Omenn syndrome, sorted "Tregs" may be peripherally activated cells. Omenn patients showed >85% Treg-Tconv overlap and shorter CDR3 lengths. Other subsets showed around 10-fold reductions, but Treg unique TCR beta sequences fell roughly 110-fold in these patients.

Germline values: CDR1 MGHRA, CDR2 YSYEKL. Trimming left V 0 bases short and J 3 bases short, with 9 bases between. The CDR3 runs 15 residues. Blood CD4+ CD25-low CD127-high conventional T cells supplied the genomic DNA template. The data were also submitted as part of a second study, on regulatory T cells. From that paper: Primers: 52 TRBV forward and 13 TRBJ reverse. Skewed V and J usage and few unique V-J pairs marked patient repertoires, most in Tregs.

The sample was CD4+ effector T cells sorted from blood. This TCR derives from a human donor in good health. V gene TRBV4-1 combines with J gene TRBJ1-5; the D is unclear. In DNA, the CDR3 is TGCGCCAGCAGCCAAGATGAGCAGTACAATCAGCCCCAGCATTTT. Translated, it gives CASSQDEQYNQPQHF.